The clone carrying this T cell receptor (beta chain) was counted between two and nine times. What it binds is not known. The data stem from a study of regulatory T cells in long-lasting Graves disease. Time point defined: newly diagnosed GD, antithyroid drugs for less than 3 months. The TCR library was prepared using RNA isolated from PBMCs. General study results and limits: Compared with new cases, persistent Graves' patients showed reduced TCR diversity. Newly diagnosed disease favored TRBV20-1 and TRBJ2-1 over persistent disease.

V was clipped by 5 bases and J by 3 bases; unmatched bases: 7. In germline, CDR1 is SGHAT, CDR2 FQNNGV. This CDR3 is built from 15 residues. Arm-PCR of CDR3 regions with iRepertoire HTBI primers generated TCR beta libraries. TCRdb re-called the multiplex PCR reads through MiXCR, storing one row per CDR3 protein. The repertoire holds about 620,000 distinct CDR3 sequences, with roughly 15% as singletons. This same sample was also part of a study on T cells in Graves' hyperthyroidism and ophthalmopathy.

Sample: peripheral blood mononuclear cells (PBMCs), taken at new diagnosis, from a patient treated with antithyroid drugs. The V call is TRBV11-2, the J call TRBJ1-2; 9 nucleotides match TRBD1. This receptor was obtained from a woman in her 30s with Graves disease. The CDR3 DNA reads TGTGCCAGCAGCAAGGACAGGGGAACCTACTATGGCTACACCTTC. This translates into CASSKDRGTYYGYTF.